One TCR beta chain is described in this entry. This clone was recorded only once. It lacks a known antigen. No quality values exist for individual bases; no much larger clone is one base distant. In the prospective study, participants were about 18 to 100 years old, resided in about two dozen geographic areas of the United States, and were enrolled through a virtual design. In the prospective study, cohorts were assigned on the basis of participant-reported clinical history obtained from a screening survey and a study questionnaire. For ImmuneRACE Cohort 3, a participant was defined as recovered based on two consecutive negative NP/OP PCR tests, clearance by a healthcare professional, or resolution of symptoms. Mobile phlebotomists in the prospective study collected whole blood, serum and a nasopharyngeal or oropharyngeal swab from every participant. Additional blood draws and questionnaires over an approximately 2-month period could optionally be provided by prospective study participants. Before DNA extraction, blood samples from the prospective study were shipped at room temperature or frozen.

The CDR3 starts with the cysteine, ends with the phenylalanine, and has 16 residues. Of the read, only the CDR3 DNA is kept; its 48 bases are in frame from base 1. The germline V gene (reference sequence) supplies CDR1 MNHEY and CDR2 SMNVEV. The V end gives up 1 base and the J end 3 bases, leaving 7 bases in the junction not matched to a gene. These data originate in a study of blood T cell repertoires in COVID-19 (dated by TCRdb to between 2020 and 2021). At the level of the whole study: Samples from collaborators originated in the United States, Italy and Spain and spanned both the acute and convalescent phases of COVID-19. The prospective study material was composed of cDNA or gDNA derived from T cells, B-cell-depleted T cells, or PBMCs. The dataset comprised deeply sampled blood TCRbeta repertoires from subjects exposed to, actively infected with, or recovered from COVID-19. The repertoires were released in a freely available public database intended as a resource for research on the immune response to SARS-CoV-2. Samples were obtained from the ongoing ImmuneRACE study (first 160 participants) and from 1,000 to 1,500 subjects provided by 6 global collaborators. The sample metadata nearly always contained a de-identified subject ID, COVID-19 status, age in years and sex. Where available, HLA class I and class II types were taken from metadata supplied by the sample provider and were not determined by assay-based typing.

Broader findings and caveats from the paper: Clinical and demographic metadata were provided uncurated, with the amount varying by source and participant.

TCRbeta CDR3 regions were amplified from genomic DNA by means of the immunoSEQ Assay, a bias-controlled multiplex PCR. In the original analysis: Within the assay, amplification of reference gene primers was used to estimate how many nucleated cells each sample contained. Sequence reads were collapsed and filtered to measure the absolute abundance of every unique TCRbeta CDR3 rearrangement. Productive Simpson clonality was computed per sample as the square root of Simpson's diversity index over productive rearrangements. TCRdb carries this immuneACCESS record with in-frame sequences only. Its versions omit some clonotypes, under half of them owing to an unresolved V gene in the studies checked, with the rest unexplained. The V and J calls and the clone size are those of that table, but D and trimming were determined from the DNA. This sample has roughly 320,000 clones in its table, and more than 75% of those were observed once. The ten largest clonotypes hold 4% to 5% of the sample.

The sequenced sample consisted of PBMCs or T cells enriched from blood (not recorded which). The V gene is TRBV27 and the J gene is TRBJ2-3; 7 central nucleotides agree with TRBD1. The TCR was taken from a young man who had recovered from COVID-19. The CDR3 here reads CASSLFSTGITDTQYF. The DNA is TGTGCCAGCAGTTTATTCTCGACAGGGATAACAGATACGCAGTATTTT.